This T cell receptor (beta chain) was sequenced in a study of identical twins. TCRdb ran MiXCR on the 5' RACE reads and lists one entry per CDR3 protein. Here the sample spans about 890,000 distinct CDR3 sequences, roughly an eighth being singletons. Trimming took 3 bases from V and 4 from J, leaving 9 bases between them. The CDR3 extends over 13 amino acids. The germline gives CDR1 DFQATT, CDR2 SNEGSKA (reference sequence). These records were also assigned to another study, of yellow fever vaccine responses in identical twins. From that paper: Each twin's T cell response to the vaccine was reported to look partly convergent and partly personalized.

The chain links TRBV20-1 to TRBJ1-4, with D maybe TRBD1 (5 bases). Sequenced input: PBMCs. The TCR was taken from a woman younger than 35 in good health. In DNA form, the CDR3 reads TGCAGTGCTAGGGGGGGAATTAATGAAAAACTGTTTTTT. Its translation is CSARGGINEKLFF.